Shown below are 2 T cell receptor beta chains from a single sample sequenced in a study of PD-1 blockade in classical Hodgkin lymphoma. Exposure to brentuximab vedotin varied, and each patient had relapsed following autologous stem cell transplantation. Sequencing was performed with immunoSEQ multiplex PCR; in TCRdb, only in-frame clones are kept and a portion is missing. Among fewer than 25,000 clones listed, 65% to 75% were seen once. Specimen: peripheral blood mononuclear cells (PBMCs), collected at baseline. The receptors here all came from a human donor with classical Hodgkin lymphoma.

With respect to this clone: The sample contains more than one DNA sequence encoding this CDR3. V usage is TRBV6-5 and J usage is TRBJ1-1; no reliable D call. The CDR3 has 13 residues. The V and J ends lost 3 bases and 0 bases respectively, with 5 bases between them. Germline V gives CDR1 MNHEY, CDR2 SVGAGI. The CDR3 here is CASSYSVNTEAFF. DNA of the CDR3: TGTGCCAGCAGTTATTCCGTGAACACTGAAGCTTTCTTT.

This sequence joins TRBV5-8 and TRBJ2-7; no reliable D call. The V end lost 6 bases, the J end lost 5 bases, and 18 bases lay between the germline ends. CDR1 and CDR2 (germline): SGHTS, YDEGEE. The CDR3 totals 14 residues. CDR3 DNA sequence: TGTGCCAGCACCCCTGGGGTGACGGGCCACGAGCAGTACTTC. Protein product: CASTPGVTGHEQYF.